The sequence of this TCR beta chain was determined in a study of shared clonotypes between healthy human individuals. About the research overall: The study used three CD4 naive, three CD4 memory, two CD8 naive and one CD8 memory plate per donor.

The length of the CDR3 is 15 residues. Trimming stripped 6 bases from V and 4 bases from J, with 19 bases between. Germline V gene lookup returns CDR1 MNHNS and CDR2 SASEGT. Assay used: immunoSEQ multiplex PCR; TCRdb lists only in-frame clones, some missing. The sample records some 2 million clones, approximately 94% being singletons. Naive CD8 populations comprised CD45RO-negative cells positively selected for CCR7, excluding terminally differentiated effector memory CD45RA+ cells. Every donor was a Caucasian adult from Nashville, Tennessee. To note about this clone: Its specificity is not known.

Study results and caveats: As a rule, naive subsets had a larger estimated richness than memory subsets. Collection of samples was limited to blood; tissue repertoires likely differ.

The sequenced sample was naive CD8+ T cells sorted from blood. The clonotype originates from a man aged 18 to 29 in good health. The rearrangement joins TRBV6-1 to TRBJ2-7; TRBD1 is a possible D gene (5 bases). The CDR3 DNA reads as TGTGCCAGCAGAAACAGGCGCGCCCCTGATTACGAGCAGTACTTC. This codes for CASRNRRAPDYEQYF.